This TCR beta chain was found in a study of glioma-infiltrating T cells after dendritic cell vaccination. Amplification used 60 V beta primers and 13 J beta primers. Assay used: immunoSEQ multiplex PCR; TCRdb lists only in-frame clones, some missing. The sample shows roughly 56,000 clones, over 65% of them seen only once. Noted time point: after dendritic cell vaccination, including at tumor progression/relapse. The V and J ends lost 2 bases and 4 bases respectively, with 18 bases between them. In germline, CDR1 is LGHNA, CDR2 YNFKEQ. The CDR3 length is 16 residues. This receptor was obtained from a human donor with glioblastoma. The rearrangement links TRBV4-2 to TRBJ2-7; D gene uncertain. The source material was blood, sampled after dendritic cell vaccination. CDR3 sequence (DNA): TGTGCCAGCAGCCAACCACTCATAGGCGGAGTATACGAGCAGTACTTC. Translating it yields CASSQPLIGGVYEQYF.